One T cell receptor (beta chain) is described in this entry. Its antigen remains unidentified. TCRdb recomputed calls from the reads with MiXCR, one row per CDR3 protein. The sample holds around 630,000 distinct CDR3 sequences, about 24% seen once. V dropped 5 bases and J dropped 7; count of bases not matched to a gene: 8. The CDR3 is 14 amino acids. Germline CDR1 reads SQVTM; CDR2 reads ANQGSEA. The data were taken from a study of T cell repertoires in cytomegalovirus infection. Turning to the study itself: Both a matching HLA type and CMV infection were indicated by public TCR beta signatures.

Findings of the study overall: Dominant in the ex vivo response were TCR beta clonotypes restricted by HLA-C and specific for CMV. There were carriers of CMV plus the relevant HLA, and cumulative public TCR beta family frequency identified them.

What was sequenced was CD8+ T cells from PBMCs. The receptor's source is a human donor in good health (CMV status not recorded). Some clones in this sample may be carry-over from other donors' samples. The chain is built from TRBV29-1 and TRBJ1-2, with 12 bases that match TRBD1. Here the CDR3 DNA reads TGCAGCGTTTTGGGACAGGGGGCGAGAAGTGGCTACACCTTC. Its translation: CSVLGQGARSGYTF.